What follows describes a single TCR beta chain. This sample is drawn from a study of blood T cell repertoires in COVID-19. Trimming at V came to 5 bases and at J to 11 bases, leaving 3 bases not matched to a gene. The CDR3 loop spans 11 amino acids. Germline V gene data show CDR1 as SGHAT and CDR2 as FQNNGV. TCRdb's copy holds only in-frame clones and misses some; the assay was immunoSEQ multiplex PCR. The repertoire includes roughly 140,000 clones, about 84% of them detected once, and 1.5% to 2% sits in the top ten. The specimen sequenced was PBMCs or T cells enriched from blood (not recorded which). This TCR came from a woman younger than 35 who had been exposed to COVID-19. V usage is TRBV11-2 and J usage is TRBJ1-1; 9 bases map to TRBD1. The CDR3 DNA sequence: TGTGCCAGCAGCCAAGGACAGGGGGCTTTCTTT. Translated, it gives CASSQGQGAFF.